This T cell receptor beta chain was found in a study of T cells in Graves' hyperthyroidism and ophthalmopathy. Study-level information: Before any treatment, at initial diagnosis, peripheral blood was collected. The study's findings and limits: Progression to ophthalmopathy was predicted a median of 6.5 months early.

Diagnostic decisions used clinical symptoms, serum thyroxine and TRAb, thyroid ultrasound and orbital computed tomography. Amplified TCR beta CDR3 regions came from RNA transcripts. In the first-round RT-PCR of the TCR CDR3, the HTBI primer set was used. One entry per CDR3 protein, called by TCRdb with MiXCR from the multiplex PCR reads. This repertoire shows about 640,000 distinct CDR3 sequences, about a fifth found once; its top ten account for approximately 30%. This clonotype was seen a few times. Its antigen is unknown. This CDR3 spans 14 amino acids. Germline V gives CDR1 MNHNS, CDR2 SASEGT. V was trimmed by 5 bases and J by 9 bases, leaving 20 bases between them.

This receptor was obtained from a man between 25 and 39 years old with Graves' ophthalmopathy. The rearrangement uses TRBV6-1 and TRBJ2-7; unclear D gene. Sequenced input: blood. CDR3 DNA sequence: TGTGCCAGCAGTCCCCCTGAATATAGCTATGTGCAGTACTTC. Translating gives CASSPPEYSYVQYF.